This record covers a single T cell receptor beta chain. Its antigen is unidentified. The study ran its PCR with 60 Vbeta and 13 Jbeta primers. The assay was immunoSEQ multiplex PCR, and TCRdb's table has in-frame clones only and misses some. The data contain 100,000 to 150,000 clones, almost 85% of them singletons. The germline CDR1 and CDR2 sequences are SNHLY and FYNNEI. J gave up 8 bases and V 4 bases, and 9 bases lay outside the gene matches. The CDR3 consists of 15 residues. This record belongs to a study of cytomegalovirus exposure and HLA in healthy donors. Notes on the study in general: A previous analysis found most TCR beta V segments productive roughly 87% or roughly 30% of the time. A later analysis found TCR association rates differed by HLA locus, highest for DRB1 and lowest for HLA-C. Later analysis identified some 16,000 TCR beta sequences associated with HLA alleles, using a false discovery rate threshold of 0.05. According to a later analysis, most TCR beta chains associated with CMV appeared HLA-restricted.

The sequence came from a boy aged 2 to 9 in good health and CMV-seronegative. V is TRBV2 and J is TRBJ1-4; 8 bases map to TRBD1. The sample was PBMCs. The CDR3 region is CASSGIGTGYEKLFF. In DNA form, the CDR3 reads TGTGCCAGCAGTGGCATCGGGACAGGTTACGAAAAACTGTTTTTT.